A single sample gave rise to the 24 T cell receptor beta chains below, sequenced in a study of blood T cell repertoires in COVID-19. Sequenced by immunoSEQ multiplex PCR; TCRdb stores in-frame clones only, minus some. The sample gives around 170,000 clones, 84% of which show up once; roughly 14% is in the top ten. The sample consisted of peripheral blood. These receptors originate from a man aged 18 to 29 with active or convalescent COVID-19.

The chain carries TRBV5-1 and TRBJ1-4; 10 bases fit TRBD1. The V segment lost 0 bases and the J segment 6 bases; nucleotides outside the gene matches: 5. This CDR3 is built from 16 residues. Germline CDR1 SGHRS, CDR2 YFSETQ. CDR3 amino acids: CASSLAGGQGHEKLFF. The CDR3 bases are TGCGCCAGCAGCTTGGCCGGGGGACAGGGGCATGAAAAACTGTTTTTT.

The chain combines TRBV24-1 with TRBJ1-6, with D possibly matching TRBD1 (5 bases). CDR1 and CDR2 from the germline V gene are KGHDR and SFDVKD. The ends were cut back, 4 bases at V and 5 bases at J, with 8 bases in the middle. CDR3 length: 14 residues. CDR3 bases: TGTGCCACCAGTGAACAGGCCGATAATTCACCCCTCCACTTT. As protein: CATSEQADNSPLHF.

Concerning this clone itself: One junction end does not reproduce the germline sequence, and a read error may be involved. V gene TRBV18 combines with J gene TRBJ1-5; D is possibly TRBD1 (6 bases). Germline CDR1 KGHSH, CDR2 LQKENI. The CDR3 contains 17 residues. In DNA, the CDR3 is TGTGCTAGCTCACCAGGGGCCAGGGGCGGCAGCAATCAGCCCCAGCATTTT. Translating it yields CASSPGARGGSNQPQHF. Filled out from reference TRBV18 and TRBJ1-5, the complete variable domain reads NAGVMQNPRHLVRRRGQEARLRCSPMKGHSHVYWYRQLPEEGLKFMVYLQKENIIDESGMPKERFSAEFPKEGPSILRIQQVVRGDSAAYFCASSPGARGGSNQPQHFGDGTRLSIL.

The rearrangement joins TRBV27 to TRBJ1-4; TRBD1 agrees at 7 bases. The V gene's germline CDR1 is MNHEY and CDR2 SMNVEV (reference sequence). The CDR3 runs to 15 residues. V was pared by 3 bases and J by 1 base, with 2 bases of the junction left unmatched. For the CDR3, the DNA is TGTGCCAGCAGTTTGAGACAGGGAACTAATGAAAAACTGTTTTTT. Protein: CASSLRQGTNEKLFF.

CDR3 in DNA: TGCGCCAGCAGCCAAGTTCAGAGGGCCTTCTCCTACGAGCAGTACTTC. Amino acid sequence: CASSQVQRAFSYEQYF. The rearrangement links TRBV4-1 to TRBJ2-7, with D possibly being TRBD2 (5 bases). The CDR3 sequence is 16 residues long. The germline V gene has CDR1 MGHRA and CDR2 YSYEKL. Trimming stripped 1 base from V and 0 bases from J, with 13 bases between.

The CDR3 DNA reads as TGTGCCAGCAGGCGGGACAGCCGTAACTATGGCTACACCTTC. It yields the protein CASRRDSRNYGYTF. The V gene is TRBV28, the J gene TRBJ1-2, with TRBD1 identical over 7 bases. J was trimmed by 1 base and V by 6 bases; bases with no gene match: 5. Germline V gene data show CDR1 as MDHEN and CDR2 as SYDVKM. CDR3 size: 14 residues.

The CDR3 DNA is TGTGCCAGCAGTTTGACAGCTTCCTACAATGAGCAGTTCTTC. Amino acids: CASSLTASYNEQFF. The rearrangement uses TRBV28 and TRBJ2-1; D is possibly TRBD1 (5 bases). The CDR3 is 14 amino acids. Trimming stripped 3 bases from V and 1 base from J, with 7 bases between. Germline loops: CDR1 MDHEN, CDR2 SYDVKM.

J is TRBJ1-1 and V is TRBV6-5; 9 nucleotides align to TRBD1. After removal of 6 bases from V and 5 bases from J, the junction contained 10 bases not matched to a gene. There are 15 residues in the CDR3. Looked up from germline, CDR1 is MNHEY and CDR2 is SVGAGI. The CDR3 region is CASRHPGQGGTEAFF. The CDR3 DNA sequence: TGTGCCAGCAGGCATCCGGGACAGGGCGGGACTGAAGCTTTCTTT.

J is TRBJ2-5 and V is TRBV30, with 8 bases lining up with TRBD1. Germline assignment: CDR1 GTSNPN and CDR2 SVGIG (reference sequence). Unmatched junction bases numbered 1, after V lost 2 bases and J lost 2 bases. The CDR3 consists of 13 residues. The chain's CDR3 is CAWSRQGQETQYF. The CDR3 DNA follows: TGTGCCTGGAGTCGACAGGGGCAAGAGACCCAGTACTTC. Based on the CDR3 plus reference TRBV30 and TRBJ2-5, the full variable domain is SQTIHQWPATLVQPVGSPLSLECTVEGTSNPNLYWYRQAAGRGLQLLFYSVGIGQISSEVPQNLSASRPQDRQFILSSKKLLLSDSGFYLCAWSRQGQETQYFGPGTRLLVL.

The V call is TRBV2, the J call TRBJ2-7; 9 bases fit TRBD2. The CDR3 totals 15 residues. The junction had 12 bases not matched to a gene; V was cut back by 7 bases and J by 5 bases. CDR1 is SNHLY and CDR2 is FYNNEI in the germline V gene. The CDR3 protein is CASTRWAGGPDEQYF. In nucleotides, the CDR3 is TGTGCCAGCACCCGGTGGGCGGGAGGGCCAGACGAGCAGTACTTC.

V and J are TRBV10-2 and TRBJ1-6, with 9 nucleotides matching TRBD1. Germline CDR1 is WSHSY and CDR2 is SAAADI. The CDR3 has 17 residues. J lost 8 bases, V lost 5 bases, and 13 bases had no gene match. CDR3 coding DNA: TGCGCCAGCAGTTCTGTGCCGGGACAGGGTTTTGATTCACCCCTCCACTTT. Encoded protein: CASSSVPGQGFDSPLHF.

The chain uses TRBV10-2 and TRBJ2-3, with D perhaps matching TRBD2 (6 bases). V was clipped by 7 bases and J by 0 bases, with 8 bases between them. Germline V CDR1 and CDR2: WSHSY, SAAADI. The CDR3 consists of 13 residues. This chain's CDR3 is CASKGLSTDTQYF. As DNA, the CDR3 is TGCGCCAGCAAGGGACTTAGCACAGATACGCAGTATTTT.

The V call is TRBV23-1, the J call TRBJ1-6; D is ambiguous. TRBV23-1 is an ORF, with its function uncertain. Between the trimmed V and J ends, which lost 3 bases and 0 bases, there was a span of 15 bases. The CDR3 consists of 18 residues. CDR3 amino acids: CASSHSSASSSYNSPLHF. The CDR3, as DNA: TGCGCCAGCAGTCACTCCAGCGCATCGAGCTCCTATAATTCACCCCTCCACTTT.

The chain has TRBV5-5 and TRBJ2-1, with 7 positions matching TRBD1. The CDR3 covers 15 residues. CDR1 and CDR2 from the germline V gene are SGHKS and YYEKEE (reference sequence). The V gene end was trimmed by 1 base and the J gene end by 8 bases; junction bases not matched to a gene: 9. The CDR3 reads CASSLSRQGRDEQFF. The CDR3 region has the DNA TGTGCCAGCAGCTTGTCTCGACAGGGTCGGGATGAGCAGTTCTTC.

On this clone itself: Other DNA sequences in this specimen translate into the identical CDR3. The chain's CDR3 is CASSYGRGSYEQYF. The CDR3 DNA reads TGTGCCAGCTCCTACGGGCGGGGGTCCTACGAGCAGTACTTC. The rearrangement links TRBV6-5 to TRBJ2-7, with 7 bases aligning to TRBD2. Germline lookup yields CDR1 MNHEY and CDR2 SVGAGI. The length of the CDR3 is 14 residues. Losses at the gene ends were 8 bases for V and 1 base for J; bases not matched to a gene: 8.

This chain's CDR3 is CASSRGGGYTF. As DNA, the CDR3 is TGTGCCAGCAGCCGCGGTGGAGGCTACACCTTC. The chain carries TRBV11-2 and TRBJ1-2; D not certain. V was cut by 5 bases and J by 8 bases, with 9 bases left in between. The CDR3 has 11 amino acids. The V gene's germline CDR1 is SGHAT and CDR2 FQNNGV. The full variable domain, in which reference TRBV11-2 and TRBJ1-2 provide the parts outside the CDR3, is EAGVAQSPRYKIIEKRQSVAFWCNPISGHATLYWYQQILGQGPKLLIQFQNNGVVDDSQLPKDRFSAERLKGVDSTLKIQPAKLEDSAVYLCASSRGGGYTFGSGTRLTVV.

The chain combines TRBV7-3 with TRBJ1-1; D remains unclear. This CDR3 spans 13 amino acids. The germline V gene encodes CDR1 SGHTA and CDR2 FQGTGA. Trimming shortened V by 4 bases and J by 1 base, and 7 bases separated the two germline ends. DNA of the CDR3: TGTGCCAGCAGCTCACATGGGAACACTGAAGCTTTCTTT. Its translation is CASSSHGNTEAFF.

CDR3 coding DNA: TGTGCCAGCAGCCAGAGGACAGGGGCATCTGGCTACACCTTC. Protein: CASSQRTGASGYTF. J is TRBJ1-2 and V is TRBV7-6, with TRBD1 identical over 9 bases. The V gene end was trimmed by 5 bases and the J gene end by 7 bases; junction bases not matched to a gene: 8. This CDR3 has 14 amino acids. Germline V gene sequence: CDR1 SGHVS, CDR2 FNYEAQ.

V and J are TRBV27 and TRBJ2-7; D perhaps matches TRBD2 (6 bases). The CDR3 loop spans 16 amino acids. Germline V gene sequence: CDR1 MNHEY, CDR2 SMNVEV (reference sequence). V was trimmed by 1 base and J by 1 base, leaving 14 bases between them. CDR3 sequence: CASSLFPGDLSYEQYF. The CDR3 DNA is TGTGCCAGCAGTTTATTTCCGGGAGACCTATCCTACGAGCAGTACTTC.

The chain recombines TRBV6-2 or TRBV6-3 with TRBJ1-2; D might be TRBD1 (5 bases). Germline V gene data show CDR1 as MNHEY and CDR2 as SVGEGT. This CDR3 has 17 residues. V was shortened by 1 base and J by 3 bases, with 18 bases between the two germline ends. The CDR3 sequence is CASSYWLGGEGDYGYTF. Here the CDR3 DNA reads TGTGCCAGCAGTTACTGGCTCGGAGGGGAGGGAGACTATGGCTACACCTTC.

The CDR3 nucleotides are TGTGCCAGCAGCTTACAGGGTACAGGGACGGGTGAGCAGTTCTTC. Amino acids: CASSLQGTGTGEQFF. The gene calls are TRBV11-2 and TRBJ2-1, with TRBD1 as a possible D gene (6 bases). Germline lookup yields CDR1 SGHAT and CDR2 FQNNGV. V dropped 2 bases and J dropped 9 bases, with 17 bases sitting between them. The length of the CDR3 is 15 residues.

The chain couples TRBV6-5 to TRBJ1-4; TRBD1 might be the D (5 bases). Between the trimmed V and J ends, which lost 6 bases and 5 bases, there was a span of 10 bases. The CDR3 length is 13 residues. Germline assignment: CDR1 MNHEY and CDR2 SVGAGI. The DNA of the CDR3 is TGTGCCAGCAGCCTCCGGGGGAATGAAAAACTGTTTTTT. Its protein product is CASSLRGNEKLFF.

The rearrangement links TRBV7-2 to TRBJ2-3, with D perhaps TRBD1 (6 bases). This CDR3 is 15 amino acids long. Germline V gene lookup returns CDR1 SGHTA and CDR2 FQGNSA. V lost 6 bases and J 2 bases, leaving 15 bases between the germline ends. The CDR3 bases are TGTGCCAGCAGATTGGACAGAGGTTACACAGATACGCAGTATTTT. It translates to CASRLDRGYTDTQYF.

V gene TRBV19 combines with J gene TRBJ2-1; no clear D. CDR3 length: 14 residues. Germline loops: CDR1 LNHDA, CDR2 SQIVND (reference sequence). Trimming shortened V by 6 bases and J by 0 bases, and 9 bases separated the two germline ends. CDR3 DNA sequence: TGTGCCAGTAGGGTTCGGAGCTCCTACAATGAGCAGTTCTTC. This translates into CASRVRSSYNEQFF. The whole variable domain, filled in from reference TRBV19 and TRBJ2-1, reads DGGITQSPKYLFRKEGQNVTLSCEQNLNHDAMYWYRQDPGQGLRLIYYSQIVNDFQKGDIAEGYSVSREKKESFPLTVTSAQKNPTAFYLCASRVRSSYNEQFFGPGTRLTVL.